These T cell receptor beta chains were read from a single sample in a study of blood T cells in healthy people across ages. TCRdb ran MiXCR on the 5' RACE reads and lists one entry per CDR3 protein. The top ten clones hold around a fifth of a sample with almost 1 million distinct CDR3 sequences, 45% to 60% of them seen once. The sample taken for sequencing was blood. These receptors all come from an older woman in good health. The CDR3 runs from the conserved cysteine through the conserved F or W. The order of the fields is J gene, V gene, CDR3 length, D gene, CDR3 protein. The D gene is left open where the match is weak.

>TRBJ1-5|TRBV10-2|15|-
CASSELGGVNQPQHF
>-|TRBV21-1|15|-
CASTPCGTGDVEQYF
>TRBJ1-2|TRBV6-6|17|-
CASSYPRDTKVDYGYTF
>TRBJ2-5|TRBV29-1|13|TRBD1
CSAGQGGEKTQYF
>TRBJ2-6|TRBV20-1|13|-
CSARHTGANVLTF
>TRBJ2-5|TRBV6-6|13|-
CASSPSNVETQYF
>TRBJ2-7|TRBV7-9|13|-
CASSPGGPTEQYF
>TRBJ2-3|TRBV2|15|-
CASSDPSAYTDTQYF
>TRBJ2-1|TRBV7-8|13|-
CASSLPNRGRQFF
>TRBJ2-3|TRBV6-2/TRBV6-3|17|-
CASSYSRGRGNADTQYF
>TRBJ2-2|TRBV6-2/TRBV6-3|14|-
CASRRTLLSWELFF
>TRBJ2-7|TRBV3-1|18|TRBD2
CASSRRTSGTFGNYEQYF
>TRBJ1-4|TRBV18|16|TRBD1
CASSRQQGATNEKLFF
>TRBJ2-1|TRBV6-6|15|-
CASSYPERNNNEQFF
>TRBJ2-7|TRBV6-5|12|-
CASSRGLDEQYF
>TRBJ1-2|TRBV7-9|14|-
CASSQTRDPERYTF
>TRBJ2-1|TRBV20-1|15|-
CSARSNGGPLNEQFF
>TRBJ2-5|TRBV5-6|15|-
CASSSPGDLQETQYF
>TRBJ1-1|TRBV4-1|15|-
CASSQDGRQGREAFF
>TRBJ2-1|TRBV5-1|13|TRBD1
CASSPGTGFEQFF
>TRBJ2-7|TRBV12-3/TRBV12-4|15|TRBD2
CASRLDTSGIYEQYF
>-|TRBV4-1|14|TRBD2
CASSQASGSQTQYF
>TRBJ2-6|TRBV3-1|17|TRBD1
CASGTGGSLGGANVLTF
>TRBJ1-2|TRBV29-1|13|-
CSVGGGTGYGYTF
>TRBJ2-3|TRBV20-1|15|TRBD2
CSASPLERGTDTQYF
>TRBJ2-7|TRBV4-2|17|-
CASSQDVRRDGANEQYF
>TRBJ1-2|TRBV18|14|-
CASSRDDSVAGYTF
>TRBJ2-5|TRBV24-1|17|TRBD2
CATSTTSGRAHQETQYF
>TRBJ2-1|TRBV4-2|17|-
CASSQSPTGDIYNEQFF
>TRBJ2-1|TRBV7-2|15|-
CASSLTPGAYNEQFF
>TRBJ2-3|TRBV9|16|-
CASSVEATPCTDTQYF
>TRBJ2-7|TRBV7-2|14|TRBD2
CASSYGLAGDEQYF
>TRBJ2-4|TRBV29-1|14|TRBD1
CSVIPGTDQNIQYF
>TRBJ2-3|TRBV23-1|17|-
CASSQTPSGDNTDTQYF
>TRBJ2-5|TRBV29-1|12|-
CSFGGRGETQYF
>TRBJ2-5|TRBV7-9|14|TRBD2
CASSLSSGRETQYF
>TRBJ1-6|TRBV4-2|15|-
CASSPSQGGNSPLHF
>TRBJ2-5|TRBV2|14|TRBD1
CASTQGTGSATQYF
>TRBJ2-1|TRBV7-8|15|TRBD1
CASSLPGTGWGEQFF
>-|TRBV7-2|12|-
CASSQESYEQYF
>TRBJ2-5|TRBV2|15|-
CASSYGPGGMGTQYF
>TRBJ2-1|TRBV5-1|19|TRBD2
CASSPSLAGGVLSYNEQFF
>TRBJ2-1|TRBV29-1|14|TRBD2
CSAEWSGGYNEQFF
>TRBJ1-1|TRBV3-1|15|-
CASSANWLEGTEAFF
>TRBJ1-5|TRBV9|15|TRBD1
CASSVEAAGGQPQHF
>TRBJ2-3|TRBV20-1|12|-
CSARESGGTQYF